A selection of T cell receptor beta chains follows, all from one sample in a study of T-cell memory formation after mild COVID-19. TCRdb re-derived calls from the 5' RACE reads in MiXCR, one entry per CDR3 protein. The sample contains 280,000 or so distinct CDR3 sequences, around 8% of which appear only once. The sequencing sample was made of PBMCs or a T cell subset sorted from them (not recorded which). These TCRs come from a man aged 18 to 30 who had mild COVID-19 (a few samples of this study predate the infection). Cell type and time point are not known. Each CDR3 is given with its conserved first and last residue. The D gene is left open where the match is weak. Clone size is shown for a subset of rows, as once, few, many or a class of expanded clone.

D,V,size,J,CDR3,DNA
TRBD2,TRBV18,many,TRBJ2-5,CASSPPSRAGETQYF,TGTGCCAGCTCACCACCGTCCAGAGCGGGGGAGACCCAGTACTTC
NA,TRBV19,NA,TRBJ2-3,CASSVQGRSTDTQYF,TGTGCCAGTAGTGTACAGGGGAGGAGCACAGATACGCAGTATTTT
NA,TRBV9,few,TRBJ1-6,CASSSGDSYNSPLHF,TGTGCCAGCAGTAGTGGTGACTCCTATAATTCACCCCTCCACTTT
NA,TRBV27,NA,TRBJ1-6,CASKGGNYNSPLHF,TGTGCCAGCAAGGGCGGGAACTATAATTCACCCCTCCACTTT
NA,TRBV3-1,NA,TRBJ1-1,CASSRVGNTEAFF,TGTGCCAGCTCGAGGGTAGGGAACACTGAAGCTTTCTTT
NA,TRBV12-3/TRBV12-4,NA,TRBJ1-3,CASSLWGGARGNTIYF,TGTGCCAGCAGTTTATGGGGAGGGGCGCGTGGAAACACCATATATTTT
TRBD2,TRBV5-1,NA,TRBJ2-2,CASSLVRGGVGELFF,TGCGCCAGCAGCTTGGTCCGGGGGGGCGTCGGGGAGCTGTTTTTT
NA,TRBV20-1,few,TRBJ2-5,CSAAGGQYF,TGCAGTGCTGCCGGGGGCCAGTACTTC
NA,TRBV4-2,NA,TRBJ2-3,CASSQDRGGGTDTQYF,TGCGCCAGCAGCCAAGACCGTGGGGGCGGCACAGATACGCAGTATTTT
NA,TRBV28,NA,TRBJ2-3,CASSLGGLGTDTQYF,TGTGCCAGCAGTTTAGGTGGGCTGGGCACAGATACGCAGTATTTT
NA,TRBV10-2,few,TRBJ2-7,CASRGTDSYEQYF,TGCGCCAGCAGGGGGACGGATTCGTACGAGCAGTACTTC
NA,TRBV11-2,many,TRBJ1-1,CASKVRAAMGTEAFF,TGTGCCAGCAAGGTCAGGGCCGCGATGGGCACTGAAGCTTTCTTT
NA,TRBV5-1,few,TRBJ1-4,CASRGDSEKLFF,TGCGCCAGCCGGGGCGATAGCGAAAAACTGTTTTTT
NA,TRBV4-1,few,TRBJ2-3,CASSQDRKSVSIGTQYF,TGCGCCAGCAGCCAAGATAGGAAGTCGGTGTCTATAGGAACGCAGTATTTT
NA,TRBV24-1,few,TRBJ2-1,CATSDGAGYQAQFF,TGTGCCACCAGTGATGGGGCCGGATACCAGGCGCAGTTCTTC
NA,TRBV12-3/TRBV12-4,many,TRBJ2-4,CASRNNLNIQYF,TGTGCCAGCAGAAATAACCTAAACATTCAGTACTTC
NA,TRBV6-5,few,TRBJ2-7,CASSKGVTSPYEQYF,TGTGCCAGCAGTAAGGGGGTAACCTCCCCCTACGAGCAGTACTTC
TRBD2,TRBV12-3/TRBV12-4,NA,TRBJ2-3,CASSYGTSGGDTQYF,TGTGCCAGCAGTTATGGTACTAGCGGGGGGGATACGCAGTATTTT
NA,TRBV5-1,NA,TRBJ2-5,CASSLEWGGEETQYF,TGCGCCAGCAGCTTGGAGTGGGGTGGGGAAGAGACCCAGTACTTC
TRBD1,TRBV5-1,many,TRBJ1-1,CASSNRDRTKNTEAFF,TGCGCCAGCAGCAACCGGGACAGAACAAAGAACACTGAAGCTTTCTTT
NA,TRBV4-3,many,TRBJ2-1,CASSQDGGTSYYPNEQFF,TGCGCCAGCAGCCAAGATGGAGGTACCTCTTATTATCCCAATGAGCAGTTCTTC
TRBD1,TRBV5-1,few,TRBJ2-6,CASSRTTGPTHSGANVLTF,TGCGCCAGCAGCCGGACGACAGGGCCAACGCACTCTGGGGCCAACGTCCTGACTTTC
TRBD2,TRBV2,NA,TRBJ2-3,CASDVGGWGRTQYF,TGTGCCAGCGACGTCGGGGGGTGGGGACGTACGCAGTATTTT
NA,TRBV7-2,few,TRBJ1-4,CASSLEGRERNNEKLFF,TGTGCCAGCAGCTTAGAGGGCCGGGAAAGAAATAATGAAAAACTGTTTTTT
NA,TRBV7-9,few,TRBJ1-3,CASSLLSDTIYF,TGTGCCAGCAGCTTATTATCTGACACCATATATTTT
NA,TRBV4-1,few,TRBJ2-1,CASSHLSRPEGEQFF,TGCGCCAGCAGCCATTTATCCCGGCCAGAAGGTGAGCAGTTCTTC
NA,TRBV7-9,NA,TRBJ2-7,CASSPDGLSYEQYF,TGTGCCAGCAGCCCCGACGGACTCTCCTACGAGCAGTACTTC
NA,TRBV5-6,many,TRBJ2-1,CASSQLSSYNEQFF,TGTGCCAGCAGCCAGTTGAGCTCCTACAATGAGCAGTTCTTC
NA,TRBV7-2,few,TRBJ2-3,CASSLVVPDTQYF,TGTGCCAGCAGCTTAGTGGTCCCAGATACGCAGTATTTT
NA,TRBV20-1,many,TRBJ1-5,CSSQSGGRGNQPQHF,TGCAGCTCCCAGTCCGGGGGAAGAGGCAATCAGCCCCAGCATTTT
NA,TRBV2,NA,TRBJ2-5,CASSEGWAGKTQYF,TGTGCCAGCAGTGAAGGCTGGGCTGGGAAGACCCAGTACTTC
NA,TRBV5-6,NA,TRBJ1-2,CASSLWSSGYTF,TGTGCCAGCAGCTTGTGGAGCTCCGGCTACACCTTC
TRBD1,TRBV5-1,many,TRBJ2-7,CASSQPTGGSYEQYF,TGCGCCAGCAGCCAACCGACAGGGGGCTCTTACGAGCAGTACTTC
NA,TRBV29-1,NA,TRBJ2-2,CSTRDFYTGELFF,TGCAGCACGAGGGATTTCTACACCGGGGAGCTGTTTTTT
TRBD2,TRBV9,few,TRBJ2-7,CASSVDVSGGSVNYEQYF,TGTGCCAGCAGCGTAGATGTTAGCGGGGGTTCTGTCAACTACGAGCAGTACTTC
NA,TRBV7-8,NA,TRBJ2-3,CASSLRMSSSTDTQYF,TGTGCCAGCAGCTTACGGATGTCTAGCTCCACAGATACGCAGTATTTT
NA,TRBV7-3,NA,TRBJ2-3,CASSLEPADTQYF,TGTGCCAGCAGCTTAGAGCCAGCTGATACGCAGTATTTT
NA,TRBV4-1,NA,TRBJ1-3,CASSQDGGAGNTIYF,TGCGCCAGCAGCCAAGATGGAGGGGCTGGAAACACCATATATTTT
TRBD2,TRBV29-1,NA,TRBJ2-1,CSATGLAGASWGYNEQFF,TGCAGCGCCACCGGACTAGCGGGGGCCTCATGGGGCTACAATGAGCAGTTCTTC
TRBD1,TRBV18,NA,TRBJ1-2,CASSPVDRGVSYGYTF,TGTGCCAGCTCACCCGTCGACAGGGGGGTTAGCTATGGCTACACCTTC
NA,TRBV4-1,many,TRBJ2-5,CASSQGVATGKTQYF,TGCGCCAGCAGCCAAGGGGTAGCTACAGGGAAGACCCAGTACTTC
TRBD2,TRBV7-6,few,TRBJ2-4,CASSPTSGGGNIQYF,TGTGCCAGCAGTCCGACTAGCGGGGGAGGAAACATTCAGTACTTC
NA,TRBV27,NA,TRBJ2-7,CASSSTGNSYEQYF,TGTGCCAGCAGTTCTACAGGAAACAGCTACGAGCAGTACTTC
NA,TRBV6-2/TRBV6-3,few,TRBJ2-1,CASSYFNHEQFF,TGTGCCAGCAGTTACTTCAACCATGAGCAGTTCTTC
TRBD2,TRBV12-3/TRBV12-4,few,TRBJ2-1,CASNHASGGGNEQFF,TGTGCCAGCAACCATGCTAGCGGGGGGGGCAATGAGCAGTTCTTC
NA,TRBV6-1,few,TRBJ1-3,CASSEARLWDTIYF,TGTGCCAGCAGTGAAGCGCGGCTTTGGGACACCATATATTTT
TRBD2,TRBV2,many,TRBJ2-7,CASGTSDYEQYF,TGTGCCAGCGGGACTAGCGACTACGAGCAGTACTTC
NA,TRBV7-8,many,TRBJ2-1,CASSLRGGLANEQFF,TGTGCCAGCAGCTTACGCGGAGGGCTGGCCAATGAGCAGTTCTTC
NA,TRBV11-2,NA,TRBJ2-7,CASSRETMAIEQYF,TGTGCCAGCAGTCGGGAGACGATGGCTATCGAGCAGTACTTC
NA,TRBV20-1,few,TRBJ1-2,CSASREVYGYTF,TGCAGTGCTAGTCGGGAGGTGTATGGCTACACCTTC
TRBD1,TRBV30,NA,TRBJ1-1,CAWSPGQLRDTEAFF,TGTGCCTGGAGTCCGGGACAGCTCCGGGACACTGAAGCTTTCTTT
TRBD2,TRBV3-1,few,TRBJ2-5,CASSSWTSGEETQYF,TGTGCCAGCAGTTCTTGGACTAGCGGGGAGGAGACCCAGTACTTC